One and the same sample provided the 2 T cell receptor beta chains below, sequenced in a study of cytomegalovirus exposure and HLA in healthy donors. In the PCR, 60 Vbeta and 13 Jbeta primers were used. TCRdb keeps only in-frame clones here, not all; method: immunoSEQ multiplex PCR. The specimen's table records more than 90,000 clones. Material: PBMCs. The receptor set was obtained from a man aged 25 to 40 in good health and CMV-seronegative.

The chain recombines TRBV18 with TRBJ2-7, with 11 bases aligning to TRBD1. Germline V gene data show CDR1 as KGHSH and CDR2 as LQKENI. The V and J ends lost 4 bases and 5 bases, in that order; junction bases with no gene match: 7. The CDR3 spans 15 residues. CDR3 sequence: CASSQYRDRGDEQYF. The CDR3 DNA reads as TGTGCCAGCTCACAATACCGGGACAGGGGGGACGAGCAGTACTTC.

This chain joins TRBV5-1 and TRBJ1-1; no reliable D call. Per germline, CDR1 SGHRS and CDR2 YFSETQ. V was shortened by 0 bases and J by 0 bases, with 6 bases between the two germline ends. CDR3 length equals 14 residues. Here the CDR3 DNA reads TGCGCCAGCAGCTTGGGGCTGTTGAACACTGAAGCTTTCTTT. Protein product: CASSLGLLNTEAFF.